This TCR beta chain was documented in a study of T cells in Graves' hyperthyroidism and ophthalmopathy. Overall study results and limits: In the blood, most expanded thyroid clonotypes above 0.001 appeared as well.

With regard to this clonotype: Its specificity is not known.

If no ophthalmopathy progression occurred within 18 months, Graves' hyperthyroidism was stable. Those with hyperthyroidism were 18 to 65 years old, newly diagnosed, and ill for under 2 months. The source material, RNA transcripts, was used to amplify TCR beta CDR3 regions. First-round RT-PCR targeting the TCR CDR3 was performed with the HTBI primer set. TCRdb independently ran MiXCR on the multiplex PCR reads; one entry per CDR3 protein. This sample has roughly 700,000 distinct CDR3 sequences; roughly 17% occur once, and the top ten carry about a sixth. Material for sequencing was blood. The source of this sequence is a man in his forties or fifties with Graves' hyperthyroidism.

This CDR3 is CASSLYPLYEQYF. For the CDR3, the DNA is TGTGCCAGCAGCTTATACCCCCTCTACGAGCAGTACTTC. The rearrangement joins TRBV7-6 to TRBJ2-7, with D hard to call. Germline lookup yields CDR1 SGHVS and CDR2 FNYEAQ. This CDR3 has 13 amino acids. Trimming cost V 2 bases and J 3 bases, with 8 bases left between them.